Reported below is one T cell receptor (beta chain). Its antigen is unidentified. The junction departs from germline at one end; a sequencing error may be responsible. The definition of stable Graves' hyperthyroidism was no ophthalmopathy progression within 18 months. Orbital computed tomography, thyroid ultrasound, serum thyroxine and TRAb, and clinical symptoms together informed the diagnoses. The data were obtained in a study of T cells in Graves' hyperthyroidism and ophthalmopathy. Study overall: Peripheral blood was acquired at first diagnosis, ahead of any therapy whatsoever.

The source material, RNA transcripts, was used to amplify TCR beta CDR3 regions. The study used the HTBI primer set for a first-round RT-PCR of the TCR CDR3. Using its own MiXCR run on the multiplex PCR reads, TCRdb lists one record per CDR3 protein. The table includes 700,000 or so distinct CDR3 sequences, roughly 17% detected once. Study-level points and caveats: Within blood appeared most thyroid clonotypes that had expanded above 0.001.

Sequencing was done on a sample of blood. This TCR was recovered from a man aged 18 to 35 with Graves' hyperthyroidism.

CDR3 in DNA: TGCGTCAGCAGCAGGGGGACAGGGAGAGAAAAACTGTTTTTT. Protein: CVSSRGTGREKLFF. The chain uses TRBV5-1 and TRBJ1-4; 9 bases agree with TRBD1. The CDR3 has 14 amino acids. From germline, CDR1 is SGHRS and CDR2 YFSETQ.